Presented here are 20 T cell receptor beta chains from one specimen sequenced in a study of blood T cell repertoires in COVID-19. TCRdb's table, derived via immunoSEQ multiplex PCR, lists solely in-frame clones and lacks some. The data show some 49,000 clones, 85% seen once. Sequencing was performed on peripheral blood. These receptors all stem from a human donor in a cohort sampled during active COVID-19.

The V call is TRBV18, the J call TRBJ2-2; TRBD1 matches at 11 bases. The ends lost 0 bases at V and 7 bases at J; junction bases unmatched: 10. Germline CDR1 reads KGHSH; CDR2 reads LQKENI. This CDR3 comprises 18 residues. The CDR3 bases are TGTGCCAGCTCACCACCGGGACAGGGGGTTAAAGGCATCGGGGAGCTGTTTTTT. Translated: CASSPPGQGVKGIGELFF.

This clone has only a few counts. The V gene is TRBV2, the J gene TRBJ2-7, with 8 positions matching TRBD1. This CDR3 has 14 residues. V was pared by 6 bases and J by 2 bases, with 6 bases of the junction left unmatched. Germline V CDR1 and CDR2: SNHLY, FYNNEI. The CDR3 region is CASRLGQATYEQYF. The CDR3 DNA sequence: TGTGCCAGCAGACTGGGACAGGCGACCTACGAGCAGTACTTC.

This rearrangement joins TRBV19 to TRBJ2-3, with D unresolved. From germline, CDR1 is LNHDA and CDR2 SQIVND (reference sequence). Trimming removed 3 bases from V and 1 base from J, with 11 bases in between. The CDR3 length is 15 residues. CDR3 coding DNA: TGTGCCAGTAGTATTGGAGCGTTCGGCACAGATACGCAGTATTTT. Translated, it gives CASSIGAFGTDTQYF.

The chain is built from TRBV2 and TRBJ2-2; TRBD1 matches 9 bases. V shed 6 bases, J shed 3 bases, and the junction held 5 bases outside the gene matches. CDR1 and CDR2 from the germline V gene are SNHLY and FYNNEI. This CDR3 has 15 residues. For the CDR3, the DNA is TGTGCCAGCAGCCCGGGACAGGGTTACACCGGGGAGCTGTTTTTT. It is translated as CASSPGQGYTGELFF.

The genes are TRBV5-1 and TRBJ2-1, with 8 nucleotides matching TRBD1. In germline, CDR1 is SGHRS, CDR2 YFSETQ. This CDR3 spans 14 amino acids. The J segment lost 4 bases and the V segment lost 4 bases, leaving 4 bases of the junction unmatched. The CDR3 loop reads CASSLRTGYNEQFF. Written as DNA, the CDR3 is TGCGCCAGCAGCCTCAGGACAGGGTACAATGAGCAGTTCTTC.

The V and J genes are TRBV10-2 and TRBJ2-4, with D uncertain. The germline V gene encodes CDR1 WSHSY and CDR2 SAAADI. Trimming removed 2 bases from V and 5 bases from J, with 4 bases in between. The CDR3 has 12 amino acids. The DNA of the CDR3 is TGCGCCAGCAGTGAGCTCGAAAACATTCAGTACTTC. This codes for CASSELENIQYF.

The chain joins TRBV15 to TRBJ2-7; possible D gene TRBD1, 7 bases. This CDR3 spans 15 amino acids. Germline CDR1 LNHNV, CDR2 YYDKDF (reference sequence). V lost 3 bases, J lost 2 bases, and 14 bases lay in between. CDR3 nucleotides: TGTGCCACCAGCAGCAGGGGGGAATTTACCTACGAGCAGTACTTC. This codes for CATSSRGEFTYEQYF.

The gene calls are TRBV7-2 and TRBJ1-2; weak D call: TRBD1 (6 bases). Germline-derived CDR1 and CDR2 are SGHTA and FQGNSA. The CDR3 has 14 amino acids. The V end was cut by 2 bases, the J end by 5 bases, with 12 bases between. For the CDR3, the DNA is TGTGCCAGCAGCTTATCCCCGACAGGATATGGCTACACCTTC. Encoded protein: CASSLSPTGYGYTF.

The chain employs TRBV2 and TRBJ2-1; 11 bases agree with TRBD2. The germline CDR1 and CDR2 sequences are SNHLY and FYNNEI. The CDR3 consists of 16 residues. V shed 6 bases and J 4 bases; nucleotides not matched to a gene: 8. CDR3 sequence (DNA): TGTGCCAGCAGAAGACTAGCGGGAAGGGTTTACAATGAGCAGTTCTTC. The encoded protein is CASRRLAGRVYNEQFF.

To note about this clone: An end of the junction does not agree with germline; a read error may underlie this. The rearrangement links TRBV7-6 to TRBJ2-5, with 7 positions matching TRBD2. The CDR3 is 16 amino acids. Germline assignment: CDR1 SGHVS and CDR2 FNYEAQ. The CDR3 DNA reads TGTGCCAGCAGCCTAGCCCCCCGAGCGGGACAAGAGACCCAGTACTTC. It codes for CASSLAPRAGQETQYF.

The genes are TRBV7-9 and TRBJ2-5, with 8 bases identical to TRBD2. The CDR3 covers 14 residues. V lost 5 bases, J lost 4 bases, and 6 bases stayed unmatched. Looked up from germline, CDR1 is SEHNR and CDR2 is FQNEAQ (reference sequence). This CDR3 reads CASSPATSAETQYF. In nucleotides, the CDR3 is TGTGCCAGCAGCCCTGCGACTAGCGCAGAGACCCAGTACTTC.

CDR3 nucleotide sequence: TGTGCCAGCAGTGAACAGCGGGAGGGAGAGCAGTACTTC. It translates to CASSEQREGEQYF. The rearrangement uses TRBV6-1 and TRBJ2-7; 10 bases are a match to TRBD2. Trimming removed 2 bases from V and 7 bases from J; junction bases left unmatched: 2. This CDR3 has 13 amino acids. Germline V gene sequence: CDR1 MNHNS, CDR2 SASEGT.

The V and J genes are TRBV5-8 and TRBJ2-7; 7 nucleotides line up with TRBD1. CDR1 SGHTS and CDR2 YDEGEE come from the germline V gene. There are 12 residues in the CDR3. V shed 2 bases, J shed 7 bases, and the junction held 3 bases outside the gene matches. DNA of the CDR3: TGTGCCAGCAGCTTAGGGGGCAGTGAGCAGTACTTC. Amino acid sequence: CASSLGGSEQYF.

This clone was detected only a few times. The chain couples TRBV4-2 to TRBJ1-2, with TRBD1 matching 7 bases. The germline V gene encodes CDR1 LGHNA and CDR2 YNFKEQ. The V gene end was trimmed by 4 bases and the J gene end by 5 bases; junction bases not matched to a gene: 4. The CDR3 contains 13 residues. CDR3 sequence reads: CASSPTGNYGYTF. The DNA for the CDR3 is TGTGCCAGCAGCCCGACAGGGAATTATGGCTACACCTTC.

This clone was picked up one time. The rearrangement links TRBV15 to TRBJ2-1; 7 bases fit TRBD2. The CDR3 sequence is 17 residues long. V lost 3 bases, J lost 9 bases, and 17 bases stayed unmatched. Germline V gives CDR1 LNHNV, CDR2 YYDKDF (reference sequence). The CDR3 here is CATSSPTSADLHGEQFF. The CDR3 nucleotides are TGTGCCACCAGCAGCCCTACTAGCGCTGACCTCCATGGTGAGCAGTTCTTC.

V is TRBV2 and J is TRBJ1-1; D possibly corresponds to TRBD1 (6 bases). This CDR3 spans 14 amino acids. Germline CDR1 and CDR2: SNHLY and FYNNEI. V lost 4 bases and J lost 2, with 11 bases in between. The CDR3 DNA is TGTGCCAGCAGTGGGAGGGGGGGAAACACTGAAGCTTTCTTT. It encodes CASSGRGGNTEAFF.

The V call is TRBV4-1, the J call TRBJ2-2, with 13 bases identical to TRBD2. The germline V gene has CDR1 MGHRA and CDR2 YSYEKL. Trimming took 1 base from V and 7 from J; bases not matched to a gene: 9. This CDR3 has 18 residues. CDR3 sequence (DNA): TGCGCCAGCAGCCAAGCGCAAGGACTAGCGGGAGAGGGCGGGGAGCTGTTTTTT. Its translation is CASSQAQGLAGEGGELFF.

The chain combines TRBV4-3 with TRBJ2-1; TRBD2 matches at 10 bases. In germline, CDR1 is LGHNA, CDR2 YSLEER. V dropped 0 bases and J dropped 7; count of bases not matched to a gene: 6. This CDR3 has 16 residues. CDR3 region: CASSQDLAGVGNEQFF. The CDR3 nucleotides read TGCGCCAGCAGCCAAGATCTAGCGGGAGTAGGTAATGAGCAGTTCTTC.

This clone was observed once. This chain uses TRBV5-1 with TRBJ1-1, with a possible D match to TRBD1 (6 bases). The CDR3 spans 14 residues. Germline assignment: CDR1 SGHRS and CDR2 YFSETQ. Deletions cut 0 bases from V and 4 bases from J, with 10 bases between. This CDR3 is CASSLVAGVTEAFF. The CDR3, as DNA: TGCGCCAGCAGCTTGGTGGCAGGGGTCACTGAAGCTTTCTTT. Filled out from reference TRBV5-1 and TRBJ1-1, the complete variable domain reads KAGVTQTPRYLIKTRGQQVTLSCSPISGHRSVSWYQQTPGQGLQFLFEYFSETQRNKGNFPGRFSGRQFSNSRSEMNVSTLELGDSALYLCASSLVAGVTEAFFGQGTRLTVV.

The chain couples TRBV24-1 to TRBJ2-3, with 15 positions matching TRBD2. The J segment lost 4 bases and the V segment lost 4 bases, leaving 8 bases of the junction unmatched. The CDR3 has 18 residues. The germline V gene encodes CDR1 KGHDR and CDR2 SFDVKD. CDR3 sequence reads: CATSDHRGLAGGSDTQYF. Here the CDR3 DNA reads TGTGCCACCAGTGACCATAGAGGACTAGCGGGAGGGTCAGATACGCAGTATTTT.